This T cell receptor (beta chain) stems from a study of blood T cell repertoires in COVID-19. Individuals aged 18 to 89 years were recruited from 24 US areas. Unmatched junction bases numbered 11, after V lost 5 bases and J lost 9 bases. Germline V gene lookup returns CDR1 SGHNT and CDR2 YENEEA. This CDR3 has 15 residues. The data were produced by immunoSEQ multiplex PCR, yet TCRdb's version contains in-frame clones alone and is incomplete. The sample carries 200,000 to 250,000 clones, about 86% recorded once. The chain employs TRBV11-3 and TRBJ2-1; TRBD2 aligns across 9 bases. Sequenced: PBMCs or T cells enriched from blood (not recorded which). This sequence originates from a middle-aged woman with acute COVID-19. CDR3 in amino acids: CASSPGTSPMGEQFF. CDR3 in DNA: TGTGCCAGCAGCCCCGGGACTAGCCCCATGGGTGAGCAGTTCTTC. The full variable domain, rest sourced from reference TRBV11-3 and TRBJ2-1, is EAGVVQSPRYKIIEKKQPVAFWCNPISGHNTLYWYLQNLGQGPELLIRYENEEAVDDSQLPKDRFSAERLKGVDSTLKIQPAELGDSAVYLCASSPGTSPMGEQFFGPGTRLTVL.